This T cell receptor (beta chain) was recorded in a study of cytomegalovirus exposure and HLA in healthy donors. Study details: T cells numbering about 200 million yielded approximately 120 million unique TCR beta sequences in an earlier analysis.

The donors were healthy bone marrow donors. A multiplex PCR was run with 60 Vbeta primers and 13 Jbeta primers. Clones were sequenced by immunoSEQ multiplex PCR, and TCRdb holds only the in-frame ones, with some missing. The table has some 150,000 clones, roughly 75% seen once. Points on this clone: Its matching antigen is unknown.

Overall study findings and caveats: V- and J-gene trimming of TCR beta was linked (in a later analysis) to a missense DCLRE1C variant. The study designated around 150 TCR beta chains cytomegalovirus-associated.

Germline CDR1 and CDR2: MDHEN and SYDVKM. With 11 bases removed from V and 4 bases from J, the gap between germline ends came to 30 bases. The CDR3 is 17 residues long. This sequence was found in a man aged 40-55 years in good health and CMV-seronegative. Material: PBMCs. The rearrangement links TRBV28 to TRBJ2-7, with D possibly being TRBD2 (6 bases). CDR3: CAPPRPGEHLLPYEQYF. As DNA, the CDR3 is TGTGCCCCTCCGCGACCGGGGGAGCACTTGCTTCCTTACGAGCAGTACTTC.